This T cell receptor beta chain was recorded in a study of cytomegalovirus exposure and HLA in healthy donors. Note on this clone: Its target is not known.

Trimming took 1 base from V and 9 from J, leaving 10 bases between them. This CDR3 has 13 amino acids. In germline, CDR1 is SGHVS, CDR2 FQNEAQ. 60 Vbeta and 13 Jbeta primers were used in PCR. Profiling relied on immunoSEQ multiplex PCR, and the TCRdb table lists in-frame clones only, not all of them. The listing records 150,000 to 200,000 clones. Study-wide points: Reportedly, cytomegalovirus status was diagnosed with high sensitivity and specificity.

This rearrangement joins TRBV7-8 to TRBJ2-1, with D unclear. The receptor was derived from an older woman in good health and CMV-seronegative. The specimen was PBMCs. This CDR3 is CASSLGAGREQFF. CDR3 coding DNA: TGTGCCAGCAGCTTAGGTGCTGGGCGTGAGCAGTTCTTC.